This T cell receptor beta chain was recorded in a study of T cell responses to AZD1222 COVID-19 vaccine. Study context: Recipients boosted at about 4 weeks or about 12 weeks are pooled.

After removal of 2 bases from V and 6 bases from J, the junction contained 7 bases not matched to a gene. The CDR3 length is 16 residues. Germline values: CDR1 KGHSH, CDR2 LQKENI. Comment on this clone: Its antigen is undetermined.

TCRdb's copy holds only in-frame clones and misses some; the assay was immunoSEQ multiplex PCR. The repertoire holds 96,000 or so clones, with about nine tenths as singletons. Study-wide points: Nearly half of unique spike-specific TCRs reportedly avoided B.1.351 and B.1.1.7 mutated regions. After the peak T cell response, and only then, were repertoires sampled. A mostly white British donor set with more females was recruited, and clonal diversity was possibly underestimated.

The chain is built from TRBV18 and TRBJ1-6, with 7 bases lining up with TRBD1. Sequenced here: peripheral blood, sampled on day 0 of AZD1222 vaccination. This receptor was identified in an adult in good health. CDR3 in amino acids: CASSPRQGVANSPLHF. In DNA, the CDR3 is TGTGCCAGCTCACCAAGGCAGGGGGTTGCTAATTCACCCCTCCACTTT.